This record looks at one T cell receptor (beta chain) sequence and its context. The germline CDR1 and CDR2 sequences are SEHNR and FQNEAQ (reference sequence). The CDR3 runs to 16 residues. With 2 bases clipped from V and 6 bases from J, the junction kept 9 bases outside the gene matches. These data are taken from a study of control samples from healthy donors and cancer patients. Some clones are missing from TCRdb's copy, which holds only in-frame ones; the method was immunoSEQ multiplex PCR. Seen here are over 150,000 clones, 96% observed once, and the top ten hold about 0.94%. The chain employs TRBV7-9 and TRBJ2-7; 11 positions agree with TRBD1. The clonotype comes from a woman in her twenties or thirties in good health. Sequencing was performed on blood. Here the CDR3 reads CASSLRTGGPVSEQYF. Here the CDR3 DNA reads TGTGCCAGCAGCTTAAGGACAGGGGGCCCAGTGAGCGAGCAGTACTTC.